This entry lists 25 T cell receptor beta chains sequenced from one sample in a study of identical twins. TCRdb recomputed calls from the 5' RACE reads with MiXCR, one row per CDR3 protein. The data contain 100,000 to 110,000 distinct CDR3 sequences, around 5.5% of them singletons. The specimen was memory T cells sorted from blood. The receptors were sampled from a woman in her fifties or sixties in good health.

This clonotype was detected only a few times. DNA of the CDR3: TGCAGTGCCGCAGAGTCTTTCCAGGAGCAGTTCTTC. Encoded protein: CSAAESFQEQFF. The chain uses TRBV20-1 and TRBJ2-1; D is unclear. CDR1 and CDR2 (germline): DFQATT, SNEGSKA (reference sequence). V gave up 6 bases and J gave up 10 bases, with 16 bases separating them. This CDR3 has 12 residues.

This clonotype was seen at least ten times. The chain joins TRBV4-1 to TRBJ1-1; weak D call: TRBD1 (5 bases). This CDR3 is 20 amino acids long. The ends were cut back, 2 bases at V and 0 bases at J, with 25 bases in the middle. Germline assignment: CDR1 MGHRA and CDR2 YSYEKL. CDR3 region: CASSQIEWDRDRFMNTEAFF. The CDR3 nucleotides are TGCGCCAGCAGCCAAATAGAATGGGACCGGGACCGCTTCATGAACACTGAAGCTTTCTTT.

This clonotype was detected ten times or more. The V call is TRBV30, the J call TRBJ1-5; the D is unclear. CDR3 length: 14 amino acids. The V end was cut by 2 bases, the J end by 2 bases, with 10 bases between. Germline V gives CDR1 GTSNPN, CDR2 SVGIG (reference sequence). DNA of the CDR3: TGTGCCTGGAGTACGAATGTGGGCAATCAGCCCCAGCATTTT. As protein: CAWSTNVGNQPQHF.

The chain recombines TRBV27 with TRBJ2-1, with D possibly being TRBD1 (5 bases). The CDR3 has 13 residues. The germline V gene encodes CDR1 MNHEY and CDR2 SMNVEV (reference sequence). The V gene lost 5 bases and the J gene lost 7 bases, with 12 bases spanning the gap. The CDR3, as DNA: TGTGCCAGCAGTCAAATCCAGGGAAATGAGCAGTTCTTC. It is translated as CASSQIQGNEQFF.

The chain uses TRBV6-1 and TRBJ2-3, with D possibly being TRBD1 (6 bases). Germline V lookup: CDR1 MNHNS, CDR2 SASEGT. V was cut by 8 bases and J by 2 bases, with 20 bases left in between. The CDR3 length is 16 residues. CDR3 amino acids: CASGRTRDIYTDTQYF. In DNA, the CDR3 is TGTGCCAGCGGGAGAACACGGGACATTTACACAGATACGCAGTATTTT.

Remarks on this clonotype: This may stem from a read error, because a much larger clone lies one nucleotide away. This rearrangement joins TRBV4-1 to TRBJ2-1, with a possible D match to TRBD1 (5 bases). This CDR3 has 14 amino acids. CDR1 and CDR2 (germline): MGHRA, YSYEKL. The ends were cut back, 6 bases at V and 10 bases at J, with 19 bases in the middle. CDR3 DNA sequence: TGCGCCAGCAGACGGTGGACAATCCCCAGGGAGCAGTTCTTC. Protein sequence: CASRRWTIPREQFF.

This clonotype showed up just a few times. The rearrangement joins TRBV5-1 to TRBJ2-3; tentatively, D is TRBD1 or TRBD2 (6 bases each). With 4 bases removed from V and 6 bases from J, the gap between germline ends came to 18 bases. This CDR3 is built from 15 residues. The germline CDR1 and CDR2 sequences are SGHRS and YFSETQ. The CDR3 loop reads CASSTSRRGEDTQYF. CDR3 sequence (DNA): TGCGCCAGCAGCACATCCCGGAGGGGGGAGGATACGCAGTATTTT.

The CDR3 protein is CASSERDLVGGNTGELFF. CDR3 coding DNA: TGTGCCAGCAGTGAACGGGACCTGGTGGGGGGCAACACCGGGGAGCTGTTTTTT. The chain couples TRBV2 to TRBJ2-2, with D perhaps TRBD1 or TRBD2 (6 bases each). The V gene's germline CDR1 is SNHLY and CDR2 FYNNEI. Trimming removed 2 bases at V and 2 bases at J, with 18 bases between. The CDR3 is made up of 18 amino acids.

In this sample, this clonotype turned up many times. The CDR3 nucleotides read TGTGCCAGCAGCCAAGGGTGGACTAGCGGGACTTTAGCCAAAAACATTCAGTACTTC. This encodes CASSQGWTSGTLAKNIQYF. The chain has TRBV3-1 and TRBJ2-4, with 12 positions matching TRBD2. Germline V gives CDR1 LGHDT, CDR2 YNNKEL (reference sequence). The CDR3 totals 19 residues. V dropped 1 base and J dropped 0; count of bases not matched to a gene: 7.

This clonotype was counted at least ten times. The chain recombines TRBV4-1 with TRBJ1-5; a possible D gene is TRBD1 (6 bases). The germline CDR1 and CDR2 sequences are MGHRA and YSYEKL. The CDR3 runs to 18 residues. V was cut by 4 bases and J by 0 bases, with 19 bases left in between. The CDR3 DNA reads TGCGCCAGCAGCCCACTCTCTAAACAGGGATATAGCAATCAGCCCCAGCATTTT. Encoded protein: CASSPLSKQGYSNQPQHF.

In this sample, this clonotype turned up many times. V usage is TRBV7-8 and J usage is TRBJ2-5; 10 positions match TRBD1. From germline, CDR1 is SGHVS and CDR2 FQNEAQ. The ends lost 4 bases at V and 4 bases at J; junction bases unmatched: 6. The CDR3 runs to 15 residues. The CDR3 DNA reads TGTGCCAGCAGCTCGGACAGGGGGTGGACAGAGACCCAGTACTTC. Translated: CASSSDRGWTETQYF.

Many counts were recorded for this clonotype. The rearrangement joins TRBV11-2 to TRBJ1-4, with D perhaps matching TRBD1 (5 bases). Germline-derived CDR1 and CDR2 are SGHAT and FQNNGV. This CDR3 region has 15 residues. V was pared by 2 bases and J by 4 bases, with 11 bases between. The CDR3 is CASSLTGGLNEKLFF. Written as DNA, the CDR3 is TGTGCCAGCAGCTTAACAGGAGGCCTTAATGAAAAACTGTTTTTT.

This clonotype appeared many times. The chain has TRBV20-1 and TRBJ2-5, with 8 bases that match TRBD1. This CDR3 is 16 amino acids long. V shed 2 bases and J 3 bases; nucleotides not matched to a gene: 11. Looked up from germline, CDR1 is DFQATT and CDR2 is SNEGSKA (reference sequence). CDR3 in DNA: TGCAGTGCTAGAATGGTTGGGACAGGTGCCAAAGAGACCCAGTACTTC. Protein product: CSARMVGTGAKETQYF.

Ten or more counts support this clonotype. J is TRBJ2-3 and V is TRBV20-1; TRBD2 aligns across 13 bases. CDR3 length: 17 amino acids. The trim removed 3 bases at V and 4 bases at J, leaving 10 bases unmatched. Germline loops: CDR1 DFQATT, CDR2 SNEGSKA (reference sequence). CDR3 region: CSASRGRLAGGSDTQYF. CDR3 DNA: TGCAGTGCTAGCCGGGGGAGACTAGCGGGAGGCTCAGATACGCAGTATTTT.

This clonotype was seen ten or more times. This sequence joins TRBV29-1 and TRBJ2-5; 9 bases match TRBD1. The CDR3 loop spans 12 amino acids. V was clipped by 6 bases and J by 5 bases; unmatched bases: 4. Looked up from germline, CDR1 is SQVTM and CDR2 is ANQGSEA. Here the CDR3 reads CSVNRGLETQYF. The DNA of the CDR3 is TGCAGCGTAAACAGGGGGCTGGAGACCCAGTACTTC.

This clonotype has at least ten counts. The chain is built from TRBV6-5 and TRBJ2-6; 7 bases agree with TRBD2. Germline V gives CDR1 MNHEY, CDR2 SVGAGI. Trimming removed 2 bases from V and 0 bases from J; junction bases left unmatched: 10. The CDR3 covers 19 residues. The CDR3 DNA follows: TGTGCCAGCAGTTACAGCCTAGCGGCAGGGCCCTCTGGGGCCAACGTCCTGACTTTC. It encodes CASSYSLAAGPSGANVLTF.

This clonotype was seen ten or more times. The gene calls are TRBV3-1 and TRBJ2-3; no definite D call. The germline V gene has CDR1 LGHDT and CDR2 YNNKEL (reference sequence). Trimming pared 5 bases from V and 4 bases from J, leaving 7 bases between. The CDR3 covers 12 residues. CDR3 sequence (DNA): TGTGCCAGCAGCTACCACCCAGATACGCAGTATTTT. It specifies CASSYHPDTQYF.

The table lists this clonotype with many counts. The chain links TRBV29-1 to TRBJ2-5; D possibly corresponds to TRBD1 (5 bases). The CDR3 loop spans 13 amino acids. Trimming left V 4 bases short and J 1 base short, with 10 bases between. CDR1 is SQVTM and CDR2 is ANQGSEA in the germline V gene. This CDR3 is CSVGQGPQETQYF. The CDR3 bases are TGCAGCGTTGGGCAGGGCCCCCAAGAGACCCAGTACTTC. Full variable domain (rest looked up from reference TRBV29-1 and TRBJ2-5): SAVISQKPSRDICQRGTSLTIQCQVDSQVTMMFWYRQQPGQSLTLIATANQGSEATYESGFVIDKFPISRPNLTFSTLTVSNMSPEDSSIYLCSVGQGPQETQYFGPGTRLLVL.

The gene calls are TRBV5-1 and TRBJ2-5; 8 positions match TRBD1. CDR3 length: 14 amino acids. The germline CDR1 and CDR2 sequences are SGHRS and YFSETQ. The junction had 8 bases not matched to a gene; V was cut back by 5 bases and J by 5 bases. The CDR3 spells CASRGTGPGETQYF. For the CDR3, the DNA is TGCGCCAGCAGGGGGACAGGCCCGGGCGAGACCCAGTACTTC. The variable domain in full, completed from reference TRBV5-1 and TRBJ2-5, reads KAGVTQTPRYLIKTRGQQVTLSCSPISGHRSVSWYQQTPGQGLQFLFEYFSETQRNKGNFPGRFSGRQFSNSRSEMNVSTLELGDSALYLCASRGTGPGETQYFGPGTRLLVL.

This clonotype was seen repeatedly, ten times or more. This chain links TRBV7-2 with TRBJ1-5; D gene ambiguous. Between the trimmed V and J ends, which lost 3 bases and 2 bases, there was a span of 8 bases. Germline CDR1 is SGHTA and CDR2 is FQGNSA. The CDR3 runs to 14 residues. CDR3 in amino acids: CASSFLGGNQPQHF. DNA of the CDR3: TGTGCCAGCAGCTTCCTGGGTGGCAATCAGCCCCAGCATTTT.

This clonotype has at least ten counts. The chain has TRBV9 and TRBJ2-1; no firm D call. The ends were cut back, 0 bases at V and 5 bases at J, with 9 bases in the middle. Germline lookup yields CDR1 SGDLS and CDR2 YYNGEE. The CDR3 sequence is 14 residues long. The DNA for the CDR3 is TGTGCCAGCAGCGTAGCCTACAGAAACAATGAGCAGTTCTTC. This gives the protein CASSVAYRNNEQFF.

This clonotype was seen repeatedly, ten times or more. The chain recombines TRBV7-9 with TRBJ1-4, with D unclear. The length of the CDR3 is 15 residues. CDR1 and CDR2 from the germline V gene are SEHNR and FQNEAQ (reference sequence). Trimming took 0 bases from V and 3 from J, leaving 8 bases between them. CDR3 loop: CASSLALQSNEKLFF. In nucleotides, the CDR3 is TGTGCCAGCAGCTTAGCGTTACAGTCTAATGAAAAACTGTTTTTT.

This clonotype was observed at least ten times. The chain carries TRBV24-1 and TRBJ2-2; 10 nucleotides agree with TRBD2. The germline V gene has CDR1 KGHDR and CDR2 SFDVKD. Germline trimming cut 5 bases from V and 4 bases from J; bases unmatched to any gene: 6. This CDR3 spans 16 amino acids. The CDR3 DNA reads TGTGCCACCAGTGCTAGCGGGAGATTCGGCACCGGGGAGCTGTTTTTT. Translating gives CATSASGRFGTGELFF.

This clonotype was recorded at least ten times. This CDR3 is CSASGQGREKLFF. The CDR3 DNA follows: TGCAGTGCTAGCGGGCAGGGGCGCGAAAAACTGTTTTTT. V gene TRBV20-1 combines with J gene TRBJ1-4, with a possible D match to TRBD1 (6 bases). Germline V gene data show CDR1 as DFQATT and CDR2 as SNEGSKA (reference sequence). V lost 3 bases, J lost 8 bases, and 13 bases lay in between. This CDR3 region has 13 residues.

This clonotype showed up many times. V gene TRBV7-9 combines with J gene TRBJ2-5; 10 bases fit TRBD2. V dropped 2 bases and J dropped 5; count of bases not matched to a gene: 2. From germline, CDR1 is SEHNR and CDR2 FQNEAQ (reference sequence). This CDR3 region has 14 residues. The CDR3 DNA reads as TGTGCCAGCAGCTTATCTAGCGGGAGCGAGACCCAGTACTTC. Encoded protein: CASSLSSGSETQYF.